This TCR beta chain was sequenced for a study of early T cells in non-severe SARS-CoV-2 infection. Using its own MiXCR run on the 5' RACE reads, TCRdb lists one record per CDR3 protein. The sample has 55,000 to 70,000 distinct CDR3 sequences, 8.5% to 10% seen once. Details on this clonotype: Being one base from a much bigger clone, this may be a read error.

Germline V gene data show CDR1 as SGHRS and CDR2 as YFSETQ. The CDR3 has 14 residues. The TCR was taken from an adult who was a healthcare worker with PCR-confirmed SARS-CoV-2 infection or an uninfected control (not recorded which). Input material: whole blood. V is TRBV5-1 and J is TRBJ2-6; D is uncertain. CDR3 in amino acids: CASGFTSGANVLTF. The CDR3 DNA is TGCGCCAGCGGCTTCACCTCTGGGGCCAACGTCCTGACTTTC.